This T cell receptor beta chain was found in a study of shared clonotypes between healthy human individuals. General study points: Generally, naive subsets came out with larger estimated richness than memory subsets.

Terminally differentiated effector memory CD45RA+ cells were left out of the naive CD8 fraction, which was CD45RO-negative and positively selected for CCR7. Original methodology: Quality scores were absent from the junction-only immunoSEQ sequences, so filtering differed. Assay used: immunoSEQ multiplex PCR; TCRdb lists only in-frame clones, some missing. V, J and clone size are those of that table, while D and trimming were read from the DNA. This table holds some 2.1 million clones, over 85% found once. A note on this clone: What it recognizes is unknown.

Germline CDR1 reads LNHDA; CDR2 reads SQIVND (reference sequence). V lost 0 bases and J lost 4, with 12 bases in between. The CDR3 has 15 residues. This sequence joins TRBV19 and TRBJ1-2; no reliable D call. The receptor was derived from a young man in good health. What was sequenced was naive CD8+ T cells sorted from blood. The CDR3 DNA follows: TGTGCCAGTAGTATAGATGAGGAGACCTCCTATGGCTACACCTTC. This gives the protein CASSIDEETSYGYTF.